The rows below give T cell receptor beta chains drawn from one sample of a study of T cells in severe cutaneous drug reactions. TCRdb reprocessed the multiplex PCR reads and stores each CDR3 protein as one record, lacking DNA. The table for this sample gives just over 20,000 distinct CDR3 sequences. Sequenced: PBMCs. The receptors here all came from a human donor with toxic epidermal necrolysis, a severe cutaneous drug reaction. CDR3s include the opening cysteine and the closing phenylalanine or tryptophan. The size field is filled for only some rows; it gives once, few, many or a size class.

j_call v_call cdr3_length clone_size cdr3_aa
TRBJ1-4 TRBV5-1 15 - CASSLAPDRGEKLFF
TRBJ1-5 TRBV7-9 14 - CASSLDTPYQPQHF
TRBJ2-7 TRBV29-1 13 - CSVARRLPYEQYF
TRBJ2-7 TRBV10-2 16 - CASSDPTSASSYEQYF
TRBJ2-1 TRBV29-1 13 - CSAADRDYNEQFF
TRBJ2-1 TRBV28 17 - CASKETSGDSSYNEQFF
TRBJ2-7 TRBV5-1 14 - CASKPELAIYEQYF
TRBJ2-2 TRBV28 18 - CASSRSTAGGPSAGELFF
TRBJ2-1 TRBV2 13 medium-sized CASSEGEYNEQFF
TRBJ1-2 TRBV6-5 16 - CASSYMAGWANYGYTF
TRBJ1-1 TRBV5-1 15 - CASSLGDTSPTEAFF
TRBJ2-7 TRBV5-1 13 - CASSFPDPYEQYF
TRBJ2-3 TRBV11-3 18 - CASNQDGLAGGGTDTQYF
TRBJ2-3 TRBV2 16 - CASSVLAAGGTDTQYF
TRBJ1-2 TRBV7-9 15 - CASSWSGGAGYGYTF
TRBJ2-7 TRBV27 16 - CASSPRVRASTYEQYF
TRBJ2-7 TRBV28 15 - CASSLLNREFYEQYF
TRBJ2-5 TRBV13 15 - CASSFSEKGGETQYF